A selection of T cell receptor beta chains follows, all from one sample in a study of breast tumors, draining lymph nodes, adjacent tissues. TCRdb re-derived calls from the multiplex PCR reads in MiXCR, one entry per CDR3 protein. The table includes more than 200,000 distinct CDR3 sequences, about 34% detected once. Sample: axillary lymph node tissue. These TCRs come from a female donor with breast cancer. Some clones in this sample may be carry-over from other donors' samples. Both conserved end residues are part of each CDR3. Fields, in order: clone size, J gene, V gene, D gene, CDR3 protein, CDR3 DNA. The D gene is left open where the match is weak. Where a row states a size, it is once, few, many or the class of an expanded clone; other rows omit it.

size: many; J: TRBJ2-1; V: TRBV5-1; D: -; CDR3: CASRKHREGNEQFF; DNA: TGCGCCAGCAGGAAGCACAGGGAGGGCAATGAGCAGTTCTTC
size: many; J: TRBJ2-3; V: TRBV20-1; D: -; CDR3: CSARAPSMSTDTQYF; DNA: TGCAGTGCTAGAGCACCTAGTATGAGCACAGATACGCAGTATTTT
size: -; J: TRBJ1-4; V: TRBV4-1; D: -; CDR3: CASSVRGATNEKLFF; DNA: TGCGCCAGCAGCGTCCGGGGGGCAACTAATGAAAAACTGTTTTTT
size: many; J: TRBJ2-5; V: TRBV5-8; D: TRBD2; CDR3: CASSSKREGRVIQYF; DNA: TGTGCCAGCAGCTCGAAGCGGGAGGGCCGGGTTATCCAGTACTTC
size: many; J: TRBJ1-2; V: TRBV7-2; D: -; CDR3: CASSLDSGSYGYTF; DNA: TGTGCCAGCAGCTTAGACTCAGGGTCCTATGGCTACACCTTC
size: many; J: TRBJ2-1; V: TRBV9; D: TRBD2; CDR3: CASSVDSGRADEQFF; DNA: TGTGCCAGCAGCGTAGATAGCGGGAGGGCCGATGAGCAGTTCTTC
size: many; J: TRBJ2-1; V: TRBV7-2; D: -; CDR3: CASSLRLSEQFF; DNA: TGTGCCAGCAGCTTACGCCTTAGCGAGCAGTTCTTC
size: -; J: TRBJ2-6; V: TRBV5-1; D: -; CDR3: CASGVGSSGASVLTF; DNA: TGCGCCAGCGGGGTGGGTAGCTCTGGGGCCAGCGTCCTGACTTTC
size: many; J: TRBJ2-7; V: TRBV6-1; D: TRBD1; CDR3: CASRLTGNYEQYF; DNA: TGTGCCAGCAGGCTGACAGGGAACTACGAGCAGTACTTC
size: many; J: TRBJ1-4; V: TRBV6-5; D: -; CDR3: CASRPGGNEKLFF; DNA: TGTGCCAGTCGACCCGGGGGGAATGAAAAACTGTTTTTT
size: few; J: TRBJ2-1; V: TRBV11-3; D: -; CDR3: CASSSGLSTGSRGGEQFF; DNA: TGTGCCAGCAGCTCAGGGCTGTCTACCGGGTCCCGAGGTGGTGAGCAGTTCTTC
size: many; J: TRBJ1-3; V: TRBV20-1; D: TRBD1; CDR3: CSAGRTGFYSGNTIYF; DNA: TGCAGTGCCGGACGGACAGGGTTCTACTCTGGAAACACCATATATTTT
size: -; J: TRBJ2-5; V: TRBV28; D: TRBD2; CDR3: CASSLWLAVQETQYF; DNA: TGTGCCAGCAGCTTGTGGCTAGCGGTTCAAGAGACCCAGTACTTC
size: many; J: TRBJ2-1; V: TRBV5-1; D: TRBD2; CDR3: CASSLDGTSANEQFF; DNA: TGCGCCAGCAGCTTGGACGGGACTAGCGCCAATGAGCAGTTCTTC
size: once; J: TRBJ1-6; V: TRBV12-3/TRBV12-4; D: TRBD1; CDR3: CASSLPGQGEHSPLHF; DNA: TGTGCCAGCAGTCTTCCGGGACAGGGAGAGCATTCACCCCTCCACTTT
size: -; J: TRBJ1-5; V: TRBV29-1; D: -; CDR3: CSVDTGLSNQPQHF; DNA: TGCAGCGTTGACACAGGTCTTAGCAATCAGCCCCAGCATTTT
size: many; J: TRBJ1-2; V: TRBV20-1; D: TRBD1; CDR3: CSARYDRVNGYTF; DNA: TGCAGTGCTAGATACGACAGGGTGAATGGCTACACCTTC
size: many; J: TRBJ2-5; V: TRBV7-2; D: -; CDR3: CASSLGTNSGQETQYF; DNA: TGTGCCAGCAGCTTAGGGACCAACAGTGGACAAGAGACCCAGTACTTC
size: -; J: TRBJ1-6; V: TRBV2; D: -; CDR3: CASSDNEGSYNSPLHF; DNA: TGTGCCAGCAGTGACAACGAGGGCTCCTATAATTCACCCCTCCACTTT
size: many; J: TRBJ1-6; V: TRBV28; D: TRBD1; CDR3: CASSQGQGNSPLHF; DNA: TGTGCCAGCAGCCAGGGACAGGGGAATTCACCCCTCCACTTT
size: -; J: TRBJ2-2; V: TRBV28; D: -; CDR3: CASTGAVTGELFF; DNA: TGTGCCAGCACAGGGGCGGTCACCGGGGAGCTGTTTTTT
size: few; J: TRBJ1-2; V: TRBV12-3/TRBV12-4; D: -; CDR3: CASSNLPSGYTF; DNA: TGTGCCAGCAGTAACCTCCCATCTGGCTACACCTTC
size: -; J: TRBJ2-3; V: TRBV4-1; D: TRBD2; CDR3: CASSYGLAGATDTQYF; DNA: TGCGCCAGCAGCTACGGACTAGCGGGAGCCACAGATACGCAGTATTTT
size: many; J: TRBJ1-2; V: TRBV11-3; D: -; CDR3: CASSLAGILGGYTF; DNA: TGTGCCAGCAGCTTAGCGGGGATTCTTGGTGGCTACACCTTC
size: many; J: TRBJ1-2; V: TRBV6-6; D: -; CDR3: CASSYSRDFYGYTF; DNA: TGTGCCAGCAGTTACTCGAGGGACTTCTATGGCTACACCTTC
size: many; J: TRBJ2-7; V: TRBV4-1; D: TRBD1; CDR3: CASSRAPGQSYEQYF; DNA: TGCGCCAGCAGCCGAGCCCCGGGACAGAGCTACGAGCAGTACTTC
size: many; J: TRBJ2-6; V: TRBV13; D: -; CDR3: CASSLGHYSGANVLTF; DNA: TGTGCCAGCAGCTTAGGACACTACTCTGGGGCCAACGTCCTGACTTTC
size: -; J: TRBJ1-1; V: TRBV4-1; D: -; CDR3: CASGLIPWGAGTEAFF; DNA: TGCGCCAGCGGACTAATACCGTGGGGGGCTGGGACTGAAGCTTTCTTT
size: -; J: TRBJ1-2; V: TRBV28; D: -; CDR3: CASSLGGAVHRYTF; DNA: TGTGCCAGCAGTCTGGGGGGGGCGGTCCATCGCTACACCTTC
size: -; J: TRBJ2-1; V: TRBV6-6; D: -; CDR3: CASSHLKVNNEQFF; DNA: TGTGCCAGCAGTCACTTGAAGGTAAACAATGAGCAGTTCTTC
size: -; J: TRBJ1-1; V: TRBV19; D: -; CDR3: CASSASRTDKEAFF; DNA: TGTGCCAGTAGTGCCAGCCGAACGGACAAAGAAGCTTTCTTT
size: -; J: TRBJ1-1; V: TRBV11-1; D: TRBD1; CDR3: CASSQTGGRTEAFF; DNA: TGTGCCAGCAGCCAGACAGGGGGCCGGACTGAAGCTTTCTTT
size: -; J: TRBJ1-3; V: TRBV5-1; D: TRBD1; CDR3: CASSLAGGGTGNTIYF; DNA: TGCGCCAGCAGCTTGGCAGGGGGCGGCACCGGAAACACCATATATTTT
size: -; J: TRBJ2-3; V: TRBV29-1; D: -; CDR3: CSLPRGSTDTQYF; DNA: TGCAGCTTGCCAAGGGGGAGCACAGATACGCAGTATTTT
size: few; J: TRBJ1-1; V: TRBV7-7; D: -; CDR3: CASSPAEGSGTEAFF; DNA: TGTGCCAGCAGCCCCGCGGAGGGCTCAGGCACTGAAGCTTTCTTT
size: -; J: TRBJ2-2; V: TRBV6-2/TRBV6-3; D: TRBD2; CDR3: CASSPFAGGRTGELFF; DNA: TGTGCCAGCAGTCCGTTTGCGGGAGGGCGGACCGGGGAGCTGTTTTTT
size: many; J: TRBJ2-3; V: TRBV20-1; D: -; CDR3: CSASPGRGGATDTQYF; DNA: TGCAGTGCTAGTCCGGGCCGCGGGGGCGCTACAGATACGCAGTATTTT
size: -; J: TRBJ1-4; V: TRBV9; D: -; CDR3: CASSVSSMGATKEKLFF; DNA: TGTGCCAGCAGCGTAAGCTCCATGGGGGCGACCAAGGAAAAACTGTTTTTT
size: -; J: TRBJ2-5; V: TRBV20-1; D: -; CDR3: CGASRHIPQATQYF; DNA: TGCGGTGCTAGTAGGCATATCCCACAAGCGACCCAGTACTTC
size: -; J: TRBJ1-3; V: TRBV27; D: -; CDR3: CASSLQGFDGQPGNTIYF; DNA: TGTGCCAGCAGTTTACAAGGATTTGACGGACAACCGGGAAACACCATATATTTT
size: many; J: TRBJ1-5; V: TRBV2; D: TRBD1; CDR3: CASTTDRDYQPQHF; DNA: TGTGCCAGCACCACTGACAGGGATTATCAGCCCCAGCATTTT